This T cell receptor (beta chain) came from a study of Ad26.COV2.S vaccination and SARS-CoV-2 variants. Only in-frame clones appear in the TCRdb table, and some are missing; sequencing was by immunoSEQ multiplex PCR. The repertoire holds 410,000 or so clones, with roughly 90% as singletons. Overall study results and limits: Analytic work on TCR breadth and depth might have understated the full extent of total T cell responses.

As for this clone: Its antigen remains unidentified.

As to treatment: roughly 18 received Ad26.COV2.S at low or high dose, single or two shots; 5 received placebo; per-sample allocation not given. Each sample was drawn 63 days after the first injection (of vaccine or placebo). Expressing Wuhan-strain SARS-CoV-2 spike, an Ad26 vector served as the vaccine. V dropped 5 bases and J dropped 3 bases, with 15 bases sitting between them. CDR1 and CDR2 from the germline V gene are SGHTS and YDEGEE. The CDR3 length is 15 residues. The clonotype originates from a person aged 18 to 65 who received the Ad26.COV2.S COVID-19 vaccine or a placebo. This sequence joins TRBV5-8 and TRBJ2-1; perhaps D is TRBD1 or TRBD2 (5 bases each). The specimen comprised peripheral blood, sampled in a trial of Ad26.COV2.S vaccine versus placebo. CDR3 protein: CASRARGTYYNEQFF. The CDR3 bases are TGTGCCAGCAGGGCCCGGGGCACCTACTACAATGAGCAGTTCTTC.